A selection of T cell receptor beta chains follows, all from one sample in a study of identical twins. TCRdb reprocessed the 5' RACE reads with MiXCR, giving one entry per CDR3 protein. The sample has about 470,000 distinct CDR3 sequences; 20% to 30% are singletons. Another study also made use of these data, one on T cells expressing NK-cell markers.

Sequenced sample: CD4+ T cells sorted from blood. All receptors derive from a woman under 30 in good health. Both conserved end residues are part of each CDR3. D genes are given only for firm matches. Size values are once, few and many counts, or a class for expanded clones, and some rows have none.

- | TRBJ2-3 | TRBV7-9 | - | CASILGDGRQYF | TGTGCCAGCATCTTGGGGGACGGGAGGCAGTATTTT
TRBD1 | TRBJ1-3 | TRBV10-3 | - | CAISETGASSGNTIYF | TGTGCCATCAGTGAGACAGGGGCGTCCTCTGGAAACACCATATATTTT
TRBD2 | TRBJ2-7 | TRBV5-8 | few | CASSRTATSRYYEQYF | TGTGCCAGCAGCAGGACGGCGACTAGCAGATACTACGAGCAGTACTTC
- | TRBJ2-1 | TRBV11-3 | - | CASSLSGGQEQFF | TGTGCCAGCAGCTTATCAGGAGGCCAGGAGCAGTTCTTC
TRBD2 | TRBJ2-3 | TRBV5-1 | many | CASSFLAGGTDTQYF | TGTGCCAGCAGTTTCTTAGCGGGAGGGACAGATACGCAGTATTTT
- | TRBJ2-3 | TRBV15 | few | CATSRDLKGGTDTQYF | TGTGCCACCAGCAGAGACCTCAAGGGGGGCACAGATACGCAGTATTTT
TRBD1 | TRBJ2-1 | TRBV20-1 | - | CSARDLQGAVNEQFF | TGCAGTGCTAGAGATCTACAGGGGGCTGTCAATGAGCAGTTCTTC
TRBD2 | TRBJ2-1 | TRBV5-1 | few | CASSLELAGPNEQFF | TGCGCCAGCAGCTTGGAACTAGCGGGTCCTAATGAGCAGTTCTTC
- | TRBJ1-4 | TRBV7-9 | - | CASSSGTNNEKLFF | TGTGCCAGCAGCTCCGGGACAAATAATGAAAAACTGTTTTTT
- | TRBJ2-3 | TRBV3-1 | few | CASSQYLPTDTQYF | TGTGCCAGCAGCCAATACCTCCCCACAGATACGCAGTATTTT
- | TRBJ2-7 | TRBV4-3 | - | CASSQDTDTYEQYF | TGCGCCAGCAGCCAAGATACGGACACCTACGAGCAGTACTTC
TRBD2 | TRBJ2-1 | TRBV5-1 | medium-sized | CASSLGTSGNLYEQFF | TGCGCCAGCAGCCTCGGGACTAGCGGGAATTTGTATGAGCAGTTCTTC
- | TRBJ2-5 | TRBV9 | few | CASSVGLKETQYF | TGTGCCAGCAGCGTAGGACTGAAAGAGACCCAGTACTTC
- | TRBJ2-1 | TRBV13 | - | CASSLGRWAEQFF | TGTGCCAGCAGCTTAGGCCGGTGGGCTGAGCAGTTCTTC
- | TRBJ2-7 | TRBV7-2 | - | CASSPVTSYEQYF | TGTGCCAGCAGCCCTGTAACTAGTTACGAGCAGTACTTC
TRBD2 | TRBJ2-7 | TRBV20-1 | - | CSAITSGRMDGEQYF | TGCAGTGCAATAACTAGCGGACGGATGGATGGTGAGCAGTACTTC
TRBD2 | TRBJ2-3 | TRBV5-1 | few | CASSLLGLAITDTQYF | TGCGCCAGCAGCTTGCTCGGACTAGCTATCACAGATACGCAGTATTTT
- | TRBJ1-2 | TRBV20-1 | - | CSASRNDRSIYGYTF | TGCAGTGCCTCCAGAAACGACAGGTCAATCTATGGCTACACCTTC
- | TRBJ2-4 | TRBV7-2 | - | CASSLGVLAKNIQYF | TGTGCCAGCAGCTTAGGGGTCCTAGCCAAAAACATTCAGTACTTC
- | TRBJ2-4 | TRBV2 | - | CASSIQQAKNIQYF | TGTGCCAGCTCAATACAACAGGCCAAAAACATTCAGTACTTC
- | TRBJ2-3 | TRBV20-1 | - | CSASSENGDTQYF | TGCAGTGCTAGCAGTGAGAATGGTGATACGCAGTATTTT
- | TRBJ2-1 | TRBV2 | few | CASSVPGPNEQFF | TGTGCCAGCAGTGTTCCCGGACCTAATGAGCAGTTCTTC
- | TRBJ2-7 | TRBV11-2 | few | CASSYRVPDEQYF | TGTGCCAGCAGCTACAGGGTCCCGGACGAGCAGTACTTC
- | TRBJ2-2 | TRBV12-3/TRBV12-4 | - | CASRKGGTNTGELFF | TGTGCCAGCAGGAAAGGGGGGACGAACACCGGGGAGCTGTTTTTT
- | TRBJ1-1 | TRBV6-1 | few | CASSPWTKGLNTEAFF | TGTGCCAGCAGTCCCTGGACAAAGGGCCTTAACACTGAAGCTTTCTTT
- | TRBJ2-3 | TRBV20-1 | - | CSAVGGERDSTDTQYF | TGCAGCGCCGTCGGGGGAGAGAGGGATAGCACAGATACGCAGTATTTT
- | TRBJ2-3 | TRBV7-9 | - | CASRGWGRGDTQYF | TGTGCCAGCCGAGGGTGGGGGCGAGGAGATACGCAGTATTTT
- | TRBJ2-7 | TRBV5-1 | few | CATLDPASYEQYF | TGCGCCACCCTAGATCCGGCCTCCTACGAGCAGTACTTC
- | TRBJ2-1 | TRBV5-1 | - | CASSWGLSNEQFF | TGCGCCAGCAGCTGGGGACTTTCGAATGAGCAGTTCTTC
- | TRBJ2-1 | TRBV6-6 | - | CASSYSGLDEQFF | TGTGCCAGCAGTTACTCAGGGTTGGATGAGCAGTTCTTC
- | TRBJ2-5 | TRBV11-2 | - | CASSLSTRAETQYF | TGTGCCAGCAGCTTATCGACTAGAGCAGAGACCCAGTACTTC
TRBD2 | TRBJ2-5 | TRBV5-1 | few | CASSFNPSGIETQYF | TGCGCCAGCAGCTTCAACCCTAGCGGAATAGAGACCCAGTACTTC
- | TRBJ2-7 | TRBV12-3/TRBV12-4 | - | CASSRQGGYEQYF | TGTGCCAGCAGTCGTCAAGGGGGATACGAGCAGTACTTC
- | TRBJ1-2 | TRBV12-3/TRBV12-4 | - | CASSFMGAYGYTF | TGTGCCAGCAGTTTTATGGGGGCGTATGGCTACACCTTC
TRBD2 | TRBJ2-3 | TRBV6-1 | few | CASRTGTRGTDTQYF | TGTGCCAGCAGAACCGGGACTAGGGGCACAGATACGCAGTATTTT
- | TRBJ1-2 | TRBV25-1 | - | CASSRGLGYGYTF | TGTGCCAGCAGTAGAGGGCTCGGCTATGGCTACACCTTC
- | TRBJ1-1 | TRBV12-3/TRBV12-4 | few | CASSLVLGMGTEAFF | TGTGCCAGCAGTTTAGTTTTGGGGATGGGGACTGAAGCTTTCTTT
- | TRBJ2-7 | TRBV7-3 | few | CASSPGGNEQYF | TGTGCCAGCAGCCCCGGGGGAAACGAGCAGTACTTC
- | TRBJ2-1 | TRBV5-1 | many | CASSLVGKGSYNEQFF | TGCGCCAGCAGCTTGGTAGGGAAGGGCTCCTACAATGAGCAGTTCTTC
- | TRBJ2-1 | TRBV3-1 | - | CASSGSGTPYNEQFF | TGTGCCAGCAGCGGAAGTGGGACACCCTACAATGAGCAGTTCTTC
- | TRBJ2-2 | TRBV20-1 | few | CSARGSGRGTGELFF | TGCAGTGCTAGAGGATCAGGAAGGGGAACCGGGGAGCTGTTTTTT
- | TRBJ2-1 | TRBV5-4 | few | CASSHPGRNPYNEQFF | TGTGCCAGCAGCCACCCGGGCCGGAATCCCTACAATGAGCAGTTCTTC
- | TRBJ2-7 | TRBV4-3 | - | CASSHLVEQYF | TGCGCCAGCAGCCATTTGGTCGAGCAGTACTTC
- | TRBJ2-7 | TRBV29-1 | few | CSVPRPGLTYEQYF | TGCAGCGTCCCCCGCCCGGGACTTACCTACGAGCAGTACTTC
- | TRBJ2-1 | TRBV6-2/TRBV6-3 | few | CASSTRMIGVHNEQFF | TGTGCCAGCAGTACCCGGATGATCGGGGTCCACAATGAGCAGTTCTTC
- | TRBJ2-2 | TRBV20-1 | - | CSARYGGELFF | TGCAGTGCTAGATACGGCGGGGAGCTGTTTTTT
TRBD1 | TRBJ1-2 | TRBV7-9 | few | CASSLGQGDSYTF | TGTGCCAGCAGCTTGGGACAGGGTGACAGCTACACCTTC
- | TRBJ2-7 | TRBV7-2 | - | CASSSFLGTAYEQYF | TGTGCCAGCAGCTCCTTTCTGGGAACAGCCTACGAGCAGTACTTC
- | TRBJ2-7 | TRBV5-1 | few | CASSLLERMSEQYF | TGCGCCAGCAGCTTGTTGGAAAGGATGTCTGAGCAGTACTTC
- | TRBJ2-3 | TRBV20-1 | - | CSASTRETAIGLDTQYF | TGCAGTGCTAGTACCAGGGAAACCGCGATCGGCTTGGATACGCAGTATTTT